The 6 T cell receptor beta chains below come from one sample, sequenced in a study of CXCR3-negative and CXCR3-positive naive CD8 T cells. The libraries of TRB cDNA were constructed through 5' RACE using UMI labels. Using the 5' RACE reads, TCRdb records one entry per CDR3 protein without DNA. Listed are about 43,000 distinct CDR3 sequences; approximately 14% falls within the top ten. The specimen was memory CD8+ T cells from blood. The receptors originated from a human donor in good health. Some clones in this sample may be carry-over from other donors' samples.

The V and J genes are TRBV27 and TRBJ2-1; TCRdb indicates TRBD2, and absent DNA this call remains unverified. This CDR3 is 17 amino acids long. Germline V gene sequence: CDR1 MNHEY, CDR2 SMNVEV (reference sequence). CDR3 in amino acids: CASSLGVGAGGLHEQFF.

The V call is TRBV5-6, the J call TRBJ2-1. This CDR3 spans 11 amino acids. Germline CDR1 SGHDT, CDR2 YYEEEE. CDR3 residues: CASSLTGEQFF.

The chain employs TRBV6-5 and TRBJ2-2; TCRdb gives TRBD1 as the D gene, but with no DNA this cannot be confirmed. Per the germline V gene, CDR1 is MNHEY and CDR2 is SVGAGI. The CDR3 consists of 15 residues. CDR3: CASSLRTEGTGELFF.

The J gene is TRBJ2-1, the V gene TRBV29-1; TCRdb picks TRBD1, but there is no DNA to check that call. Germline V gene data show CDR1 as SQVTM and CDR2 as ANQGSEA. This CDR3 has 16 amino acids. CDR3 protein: CSVEDPAHHPGDEQFF.

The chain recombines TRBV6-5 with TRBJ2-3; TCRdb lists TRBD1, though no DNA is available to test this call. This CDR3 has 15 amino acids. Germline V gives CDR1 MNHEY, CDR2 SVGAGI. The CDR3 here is CASSYFGAEGDTQYF.

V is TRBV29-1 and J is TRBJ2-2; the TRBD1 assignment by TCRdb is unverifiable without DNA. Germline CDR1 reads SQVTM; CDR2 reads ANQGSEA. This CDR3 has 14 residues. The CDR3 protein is CSVEDPGVPGELFF.